Below, one T cell receptor (beta chain) is given with its context. The CDR3 contains 16 residues. Trimming removed 0 bases at V and 1 base at J, with 11 bases between. Germline CDR1 and CDR2: MNHEY and SVGAGI. The data were taken from a study of blood T cell repertoires in COVID-19. Study-level background: Samples taken during acute and convalescent COVID-19 were collected in the United States, Italy and Spain. Nucleic acid was either cDNA or gDNA, and it came from T cells, B-cell-depleted T cells, or PBMCs.

Authors' processing steps: How many nucleated cells were present was estimated from reference gene primer amplification. Data came from immunoSEQ multiplex PCR; TCRdb stores just in-frame clones and leaves some out. That table is the source of V, J and clone size, and D and trimming were worked out from the DNA. Of some 250,000 clones listed, about 70% are singletons. Source material: peripheral blood. V usage is TRBV6-5 and J usage is TRBJ2-3; weak D call: TRBD1 (5 bases). The TCR was taken from an elderly woman with acute or convalescent COVID-19. The CDR3 region is CASSYSGRLGTDTQYF. The CDR3 DNA reads TGTGCCAGCAGTTACTCGGGGCGCCTGGGCACAGATACGCAGTATTTT.